The 20 T cell receptor beta chains in this list originate from one sample, sequenced in a study of T cells in Graves' hyperthyroidism and ophthalmopathy. TCR beta CDR3 regions were amplified from RNA. When the TCR CDR3 underwent first-round RT-PCR, the HTBI primer set was used. Each CDR3 protein is one row after TCRdb ran MiXCR on the multiplex PCR reads. This sample has 450,000 to 700,000 distinct CDR3 sequences; around 46% occur once, and the top ten carry about 20%. Sample: peripheral blood or thyroid tissue (not recorded which). All receptors derive from an adult woman with Graves' disease, either hyperthyroidism or ophthalmopathy (not recorded which).

The chain has TRBV27 and TRBJ2-5; 7 bases are shared with TRBD1. The CDR3 runs to 14 residues. Germline trimming cut 6 bases from V and 1 base from J; bases unmatched to any gene: 5. Germline V gene data show CDR1 as MNHEY and CDR2 as SMNVEV (reference sequence). CDR3 DNA: TGTGCCAGCAGACTGACAGGGTTCCAAGAGACCCAGTACTTC. Translating gives CASRLTGFQETQYF.

This clonotype has ten or more counts. The chain uses TRBV20-1 and TRBJ1-5, with D perhaps TRBD1 (5 bases). Trimming removed 0 bases from V and 1 base from J, with 10 bases in between. The germline V gene encodes CDR1 DFQATT and CDR2 SNEGSKA (reference sequence). CDR3 length: 15 residues. CDR3: CSARDRTRSNQPQHF. CDR3 coding DNA: TGCAGTGCTAGAGATAGGACACGGAGCAATCAGCCCCAGCATTTT.

This clonotype was observed a handful of times. J is TRBJ2-1 and V is TRBV29-1, with D tentatively TRBD1 (7 bases). Per the germline V gene, CDR1 is SQVTM and CDR2 is ANQGSEA. Trimming took off 2 bases at V and 8 bases at J, with 13 bases between the two ends. The CDR3 has 13 residues. This chain's CDR3 is CSVERGTEDEQFF. CDR3 coding DNA: TGCAGCGTTGAACGGGGGACAGAAGATGAGCAGTTCTTC.

This clonotype was recorded many times. V usage is TRBV29-1 and J usage is TRBJ2-2, with D maybe TRBD2 (6 bases). V was cut by 8 bases and J by 5 bases, with 12 bases left in between. The CDR3 contains 12 residues. The germline CDR1 and CDR2 sequences are SQVTM and ANQGSEA. The CDR3 nucleotides are TGCAGCATTGCGGAGGGGACCGGGGAGCTGTTTTTT. Translated, it gives CSIAEGTGELFF.

Many counts were recorded for this clonotype. The chain uses TRBV20-1 and TRBJ1-5; TRBD1 is a possible D gene (6 bases). Germline V lookup: CDR1 DFQATT, CDR2 SNEGSKA (reference sequence). This CDR3 has 15 amino acids. V was trimmed by 6 bases and J by 5 bases, leaving 20 bases between them. The CDR3 here is CSARTSGVSDQPQHF. CDR3 coding DNA: TGCAGTGCCAGGACCTCAGGGGTTTCGGATCAGCCCCAGCATTTT.

Comments on this clonotype: Since a much larger clone is just one base distant, this may be a read error. The gene calls are TRBV6-1 and TRBJ1-5; D not resolved. CDR3 length equals 13 residues. CDR1 is MNHNS, CDR2 SASEGT, per germline. The CDR3 DNA reads as TGTGCCCGCAGTGAAGAATTGGGGAGGCCCCAGCATTTT. This sequence encodes CARSEELGRPQHF.

This clonotype was picked up many times. J is TRBJ1-2 and V is TRBV5-1; no reliable D call. This CDR3 contains 13 residues. CDR1 SGHRS and CDR2 YFSETQ come from the germline V gene. V was clipped by 0 bases and J by 8 bases, with 11 bases between them. The CDR3 region has the DNA TGCGCCAGCAGCTTGGTTTTGGAGAGCGGCTACACCTTC. Translation: CASSLVLESGYTF.

The chain combines TRBV29-1 with TRBJ2-7, with a tentative D call TRBD1 (6 bases). The germline V gene has CDR1 SQVTM and CDR2 ANQGSEA. Between the trimmed V and J ends, which lost 3 bases and 3 bases, there was a span of 12 bases. The CDR3 totals 13 residues. The CDR3 DNA reads TGCAGCGTTGAGTATACGGACAGCTACGAGCAGTACTTC. It yields the protein CSVEYTDSYEQYF.

This chain connects TRBV7-9 to TRBJ1-4; TRBD1 might be the D (6 bases). The CDR3 sequence is 14 residues long. CDR1 and CDR2 from the germline V gene are SEHNR and FQNEAQ (reference sequence). Trimming took off 1 base at V and 5 bases at J, with 8 bases between the two ends. The CDR3 region has the DNA TGTGCCAGCAGCTTAGTCCAGGGGAATGAAAAACTGTTTTTT. It translates to CASSLVQGNEKLFF.

V is TRBV14 and J is TRBJ2-5; 8 nucleotides agree with TRBD1. The CDR3 runs to 14 residues. Losses at the gene ends were 0 bases for V and 8 bases for J; bases not matched to a gene: 5. Germline CDR1 SGHDN, CDR2 FVKESK. The CDR3, as DNA: TGTGCCAGCAGCCAAGATGGACAGGGAGAAACCCAGTACTTC. This gives the protein CASSQDGQGETQYF. Full variable domain (outside the CDR3, taken from reference TRBV14 and TRBJ2-5): EAGVTQFPSHSVIEKGQTVTLRCDPISGHDNLYWYRRVMGKEIKFLLHFVKESKQDESGMPNNRFLAERTGGTYSTLKVQPAELEDSGVYFCASSQDGQGETQYFGPGTRLLVL.

The chain combines TRBV20-1 with TRBJ1-1; the match to TRBD1 covers 8 bases. Losses at the gene ends were 3 bases for V and 8 bases for J; bases not matched to a gene: 8. The CDR3 consists of 13 residues. The germline CDR1 and CDR2 sequences are DFQATT and SNEGSKA (reference sequence). The CDR3 nucleotides read TGCAGTGCTAGCCGACAGGGGAACCGAGAAGCTTTCTTT. Its translation is CSASRQGNREAFF.

The chain uses TRBV5-1 and TRBJ1-3; D call uncertain. The CDR3 is made up of 15 amino acids. Germline V lookup: CDR1 SGHRS, CDR2 YFSETQ. The V end lost 5 bases, the J end lost 1 base, and 13 bases lay between the germline ends. CDR3 residues: CASRPGGFSGNTIYF. CDR3 coding DNA: TGCGCCAGCAGGCCTGGTGGGTTTTCTGGAAACACCATATATTTT.

V is TRBV4-3 and J is TRBJ2-5; TRBD2 agrees at 14 bases. Trimming removed 4 bases from V and 2 bases from J; junction bases left unmatched: 3. Germline CDR1 is LGHNA and CDR2 is YSLEER. This CDR3 region has 16 residues. This CDR3 reads CASSLGTSGRQETQYF. CDR3 nucleotides: TGCGCCAGCAGCCTAGGGACTAGCGGGAGACAAGAGACCCAGTACTTC.

Turning to this clonotype: Just one base apart from a much larger clone, this may be a read error. This chain links TRBV5-1 with TRBJ2-2; D uncertain. CDR3 length: 13 amino acids. Germline V gene data show CDR1 as SGHRS and CDR2 as YFSETQ. The germline V and J ends were trimmed by 3 bases and 5 bases, with 8 bases remaining between them. CDR3 region: CASSSDLTGELFF. CDR3 DNA: TGCGCCAGCAGCTCGGACCTTACCGGGGAGCTGTTTTTT.

The sample holds many counts of this clonotype. The chain couples TRBV29-1 to TRBJ1-2; weak D call: TRBD1 (6 bases). The CDR3 covers 16 residues. The V end lost 7 bases, the J end lost 1 base, and 22 bases lay between the germline ends. Germline CDR1 reads SQVTM; CDR2 reads ANQGSEA. CDR3 sequence (DNA): TGCAGCGCTGAGTCAAGGGGGGGGGGAGTTAACTATGGCTACACCTTC. This codes for CSAESRGGGVNYGYTF.

This clonotype was seen ten or more times. This chain links TRBV20-1 with TRBJ2-7, with 13 bases that match TRBD2. The germline gives CDR1 DFQATT, CDR2 SNEGSKA (reference sequence). Trimming took 5 bases from V and 3 from J; bases not matched to a gene: 10. The CDR3 consists of 16 residues. The CDR3, as DNA: TGCAGTGCTTGGACTAGCGGGAGTTCAATCCTCTACGAGCAGTACTTC. Protein sequence: CSAWTSGSSILYEQYF.

Remarks on this clonotype: As the CDR3 is not closed by the conserved phenylalanine or tryptophan, this likely results from a read error. No DNA is shown, since the ends of the CDR3 on it are uncertain; the CDR3 is the one TCRdb lists. The rearrangement links TRBV29-1 to TRBJ1-1; the table's D call TRBD1 went unverified against the DNA. Per the germline V gene, CDR1 is SQVTM and CDR2 is ANQGSEA. The CDR3 length equals 10 residues, ends included. The CDR3 here is CSVLGSPGTE.

This rearrangement joins TRBV20-1 to TRBJ2-7, with 7 bases that match TRBD2. The CDR3 is 12 amino acids. The J segment lost 3 bases and the V segment lost 7 bases, leaving 6 bases of the junction unmatched. From germline, CDR1 is DFQATT and CDR2 SNEGSKA (reference sequence). CDR3 amino acids: CSGGGTGYEQYF. DNA for the CDR3: TGCAGTGGGGGGGGAACAGGCTACGAGCAGTACTTC.

The chain uses TRBV15 and TRBJ1-4; D perhaps matches TRBD1 (6 bases). The CDR3 is 17 amino acids. V was clipped by 3 bases and J by 8 bases, with 22 bases between them. CDR1 and CDR2 from the germline V gene are LNHNV and YYDKDF (reference sequence). The CDR3 reads CATSSPLSGGGAEKLFF. For the CDR3, the DNA is TGTGCCACCAGCAGCCCACTCTCCGGGGGGGGCGCCGAAAAACTGTTTTTT. Using reference TRBV15 and TRBJ1-4 for the parts outside the CDR3, the full variable domain is DAMVIQNPRYQVTQFGKPVTLSCSQTLNHNVMYWYQQKSSQAPKLLFHYYDKDFNNEADTPDNFQSRRPNTSFCFLDIRSPGLGDTAMYLCATSSPLSGGGAEKLFFGSGTQLSVL.

The chain is built from TRBV3-1 and TRBJ1-1; no clear D gene. The germline V gene encodes CDR1 LGHDT and CDR2 YNNKEL (reference sequence). The CDR3 spans 16 residues. Trimming stripped 7 bases from V and 0 bases from J, with 18 bases between. For the CDR3, the DNA is TGTGCCAGCACCAAAAGGGCGTACAGCATGAACACTGAAGCTTTCTTT. Amino acids: CASTKRAYSMNTEAFF.